A single sample is the source of the 2 T cell receptor beta chains below, sequenced in a study of blood T cell repertoires in COVID-19. Generated by immunoSEQ multiplex PCR, the TCRdb table keeps only in-frame clones and is missing some. This table holds 180,000 or so clones, more than 70% found once. Sample: peripheral blood. The receptors were sampled from a woman aged 80 or older with active or convalescent COVID-19.

The rearrangement uses TRBV5-6 and TRBJ2-1; possible D gene TRBD1, 6 bases. This CDR3 comprises 16 residues. V lost 1 base and J lost 0, with 11 bases in between. Germline V gene sequence: CDR1 SGHDT, CDR2 YYEEEE. DNA of the CDR3: TGTGCCAGCAGCTTGAGGGGGACCAACTCCTACAATGAGCAGTTCTTC. Protein: CASSLRGTNSYNEQFF. The variable domain in full, completed from reference TRBV5-6 and TRBJ2-1, reads DAGVTQSPTHLIKTRGQQVTLRCSPKSGHDTVSWYQQALGQGPQFIFQYYEEEERQRGNFPDRFSGHQFPNYSSELNVNALLLGDSALYLCASSLRGTNSYNEQFFGPGTRLTVL.

V usage is TRBV7-9 and J usage is TRBJ1-1, with D perhaps matching TRBD1 (6 bases). With 5 bases removed from V and 4 bases from J, the gap between germline ends came to 11 bases. In germline, CDR1 is SEHNR, CDR2 FQNEAQ (reference sequence). The CDR3 covers 13 residues. CDR3 DNA sequence: TGTGCCAGCAGCCGTCAGGGGTTCACTGAAGCTTTCTTT. Translating gives CASSRQGFTEAFF.